The 29 T cell receptor beta chains given below trace back to one sample, sequenced in a study of blood T cell repertoires in COVID-19. Measured with immunoSEQ multiplex PCR; TCRdb has only the in-frame clones, and not every one. Seen here are around 200,000 clones, more than 80% observed once, and the top ten hold 1.3%. The sample comprised peripheral blood. The receptors derive from a woman aged 25 to 39 with COVID-19, enrolled during active disease.

The gene calls are TRBV5-4 and TRBJ2-7; D is unresolved. Trimming stripped 3 bases from V and 0 bases from J, with 7 bases between. This CDR3 has 13 residues. Germline V gives CDR1 SGHNT, CDR2 YYREEE (reference sequence). The CDR3 loop reads CASSSSSSYEQYF. The CDR3 nucleotides read TGTGCCAGCAGCTCGTCGAGCTCCTACGAGCAGTACTTC. Full variable domain (remainder filled in from reference TRBV5-4 and TRBJ2-7): ETGVTQSPTHLIKTRGQQVTLRCSSQSGHNTVSWYQQALGQGPQFIFQYYREEENGRGNFPPRFSGLQFPNYSSELNVNALELDDSALYLCASSSSSSYEQYFGPGTRLTVT.

The V gene is TRBV28, the J gene TRBJ1-6, with 7 bases fitting TRBD1. Per the germline V gene, CDR1 is MDHEN and CDR2 is SYDVKM. CDR3 length: 13 amino acids. The junction had 5 bases not matched to a gene; V was cut back by 5 bases and J by 10 bases. In DNA form, the CDR3 reads TGTGCCAGCAGTCCCGACAGGGAATCACCCCTCCACTTT. Translating gives CASSPDRESPLHF.

The table lists this clone with a few counts. The CDR3 DNA reads TGTGCCAGCAGCGCGCAGGGGGCTTTGAACACTGAAGCTTTCTTT. Translating gives CASSAQGALNTEAFF. The V call is TRBV9, the J call TRBJ1-1; 8 bases fit TRBD1. There are 15 residues in the CDR3. The germline V gene has CDR1 SGDLS and CDR2 YYNGEE. V was clipped by 3 bases and J by 0 bases; unmatched bases: 4.

The rearrangement uses TRBV7-2 and TRBJ1-1, with a weak D call TRBD1 (5 bases). Trimming shortened V by 1 base and J by 5 bases, and 14 bases separated the two germline ends. CDR3 size: 15 residues. Germline CDR1 SGHTA, CDR2 FQGNSA. CDR3 bases: TGTGCCAGCAGCTTAGGAGGGGAGGGACTTACTGAAGCTTTCTTT. Translated, it gives CASSLGGEGLTEAFF.

This clone showed up just a few times. The chain uses TRBV11-2 and TRBJ2-1; D gene unclear. Trimming shortened V by 1 base and J by 6 bases, and 13 bases separated the two germline ends. The CDR3 sequence is 15 residues long. In germline, CDR1 is SGHAT, CDR2 FQNNGV. The CDR3 sequence is CASSLAGYVGNEQFF. CDR3 coding DNA: TGTGCCAGCAGCTTAGCCGGTTACGTCGGCAATGAGCAGTTCTTC.

The chain combines TRBV29-1 with TRBJ2-2, with D perhaps TRBD1 (5 bases). CDR1 and CDR2 from the germline V gene are SQVTM and ANQGSEA. The CDR3 is made up of 13 amino acids. Between the trimmed V and J ends, which lost 5 bases and 4 bases, there was a span of 11 bases. CDR3 residues: CSVIGASTGELFF. In DNA, the CDR3 is TGCAGCGTTATAGGGGCTAGCACCGGGGAGCTGTTTTTT.

For this clone: This same CDR3 is encoded by further DNA sequences in the sample. J is TRBJ1-1 and V is TRBV7-9; D is unclear. The CDR3 loop spans 13 amino acids. From germline, CDR1 is SEHNR and CDR2 FQNEAQ (reference sequence). The V end lost 2 bases, the J end lost 0 bases, and 4 bases lay between the germline ends. CDR3 sequence (DNA): TGTGCCAGCAGCTTAAGCCTGAACACTGAAGCTTTCTTT. Residues: CASSLSLNTEAFF.

The chain carries TRBV21-1 and TRBJ2-7; TRBD2 is the table's D call, not checked against the DNA. TRBV21-1 is noted as a pseudogene. CDR3 length equals 15 residues. The CDR3 nucleotides read TGTGCCAGCAGCAAAGCGGGGGGAGGAAAGGACGAGCAGTACTTC. It yields the protein CASSKAGGGKDEQYF.

The V call is TRBV4-2, the J call TRBJ2-5; D is unresolved. The CDR3 is 14 amino acids. V was trimmed by 0 bases and J by 4 bases, leaving 9 bases between them. The V gene's germline CDR1 is LGHNA and CDR2 YNFKEQ. The CDR3 protein is CASSQESLGETQYF. The CDR3 DNA reads as TGTGCCAGCAGCCAAGAAAGCCTTGGAGAGACCCAGTACTTC.

The genes are TRBV30 and TRBJ2-1, with 8 bases fitting TRBD2. V lost 3 bases, J lost 6 bases, and 7 bases stayed unmatched. This CDR3 has 14 residues. The V gene's germline CDR1 is GTSNPN and CDR2 SVGIG (reference sequence). This chain's CDR3 is CAWRAPGGGNEQFF. In nucleotides, the CDR3 is TGTGCCTGGAGGGCGCCGGGGGGGGGCAATGAGCAGTTCTTC.

This chain connects TRBV6-1 to TRBJ1-2, with TRBD1 matching over 9 bases. This CDR3 region has 16 residues. V shed 1 base, J shed 6 bases, and the junction held 9 bases outside the gene matches. Looked up from germline, CDR1 is MNHNS and CDR2 is SASEGT. The CDR3 DNA follows: TGTGCCAGCAGTGAAGGTGGGGGGACAGGGTATGATGGCTACACCTTC. The encoded protein is CASSEGGGTGYDGYTF.

This chain joins TRBV2 and TRBJ2-7; 12 bases match TRBD1. The CDR3 extends over 15 amino acids. Germline assignment: CDR1 SNHLY and CDR2 FYNNEI. V shed 4 bases, J shed 0 bases, and the junction held 1 base outside the gene matches. This chain's CDR3 is CASSGDRGLSYEQYF. DNA of the CDR3: TGTGCCAGCAGTGGGGACAGGGGGCTCTCCTACGAGCAGTACTTC. Combining the CDR3 with reference TRBV2 and TRBJ2-7 gives the whole variable domain EPEVTQTPSHQVTQMGQEVILRCVPISNHLYFYWYRQILGQKVEFLVSFYNNEISEKSEIFDDQFSVERPDGSNFTLKIRSTKLEDSAMYFCASSGDRGLSYEQYFGPGTRLTVT.

CDR3: CASSSPDRARANYGYTF. The CDR3 region has the DNA TGTGCCAGCAGTTCGCCGGACAGGGCCAGGGCCAACTATGGCTACACCTTC. The genes are TRBV28 and TRBJ1-2; TRBD1 matches at 8 bases. Germline assignment: CDR1 MDHEN and CDR2 SYDVKM. CDR3 length: 17 residues. The V segment lost 4 bases and the J segment 2 bases; nucleotides outside the gene matches: 12.

The gene calls are TRBV30 and TRBJ1-2; a weak D match, TRBD1 (5 bases). CDR1 GTSNPN and CDR2 SVGIG come from the germline V gene (reference sequence). Trimming stripped 1 base from V and 6 bases from J, with 15 bases between. The CDR3 length is 14 residues. The CDR3 DNA follows: TGTGCCTGGAGTGAGGTCGGCAGGGCCAATGGCTACACCTTC. Its protein is CAWSEVGRANGYTF.

The CDR3 nucleotides are TGTGCCAGCAGTGATTGGGTTCGAGGGGGGGAAAACTACGAGCAGTACTTC. Amino acid sequence: CASSDWVRGGENYEQYF. The chain has TRBV25-1 and TRBJ2-7, with TRBD2 as a possible D gene (7 bases). CDR1 and CDR2 from the germline V gene are MGHDK and SYGVNS. The ends were cut back, 3 bases at V and 3 bases at J, with 21 bases in the middle. CDR3 length: 17 residues.

The chain links TRBV7-8 to TRBJ1-2; D gene unclear. This CDR3 region has 14 residues. Per the germline V gene, CDR1 is SGHVS and CDR2 is FQNEAQ. The ends were cut back, 1 base at V and 7 bases at J, with 13 bases in the middle. For the CDR3, the DNA is TGTGCCAGCAGCTTAGGGGTGGAGGGAGGTGGCTACACCTTC. This translates into CASSLGVEGGGYTF.

The chain combines TRBV5-4 with TRBJ2-5, with TRBD2 matching 16 bases. The CDR3 totals 17 residues. In germline, CDR1 is SGHNT, CDR2 YYREEE (reference sequence). V gave up 4 bases and J gave up 4 bases; unmatched junction bases: 7. The CDR3 DNA is TGTGCCAGCAGCATGCCCGGGACTAGCGGGGGGGCAGAGACCCAGTACTTC. Protein: CASSMPGTSGGAETQYF.

The rearrangement links TRBV5-1 to TRBJ2-2, with D possibly TRBD2 on 7 matching bases. This CDR3 has 16 residues. Germline loops: CDR1 SGHRS, CDR2 YFSETQ. The V end lost 5 bases, the J end lost 7 bases, and 21 bases lay between the germline ends. The CDR3 coding sequence is TGCGCCAGCAGGCGGCCCGCAGCGGGACAAGGCGGGGAGCTGTTTTTT. Protein sequence: CASRRPAAGQGGELFF.

This clone occurred a few times. The rearrangement uses TRBV30 and TRBJ1-6; tentative D call: TRBD1 (5 bases). V lost 4 bases to trimming and J lost 6 bases, with 10 bases between them. The germline CDR1 and CDR2 sequences are GTSNPN and SVGIG (reference sequence). The CDR3 contains 13 residues. CDR3 DNA sequence: TGTGCCTGGACACAGGCGCTTAATTCACCCCTCCACTTT. Its translation is CAWTQALNSPLHF.

CDR3 amino acids: CASSYSRDRGDEQYF. The CDR3 region has the DNA TGTGCCAGCAGTTACTCGAGAGACAGGGGCGACGAGCAGTACTTC. The chain uses TRBV6-6 and TRBJ2-7, with TRBD1 matching 8 bases. Germline V gene lookup returns CDR1 MNHNY and CDR2 SVGAGI (reference sequence). V lost 0 bases and J lost 5; bases outside the gene matches: 6. The CDR3 contains 15 residues.

The chain couples TRBV5-1 to TRBJ1-6; maybe TRBD1 (5 bases). The V gene's germline CDR1 is SGHRS and CDR2 YFSETQ. Trimming pared 2 bases from V and 8 bases from J, leaving 20 bases between. The CDR3 totals 17 residues. The CDR3: CASSFRGVGGEHSPLHF. In nucleotides, the CDR3 is TGCGCCAGCAGCTTCCGAGGGGTCGGGGGGGAGCATTCACCCCTCCACTTT.

The V call is TRBV2, the J call TRBJ1-3; TRBD1 matches 8 bases. Germline CDR1 SNHLY, CDR2 FYNNEI. This CDR3 contains 14 residues. J lost 1 base, V lost 5 bases, and 1 base had no gene match. The CDR3 nucleotides are TGTGCCAGCAGTCAGGGGGCTTCTGGAAACACCATATATTTT. Protein: CASSQGASGNTIYF.

This chain links TRBV7-9 with TRBJ2-1; 11 nucleotides agree with TRBD2. Germline CDR1 SEHNR, CDR2 FQNEAQ (reference sequence). The CDR3 runs 15 residues. V lost 4 bases to trimming and J lost 7 bases; unmatched junction nucleotides: 6. As DNA, the CDR3 is TGTGCCAGCAGCTGGGGACTAGCGGTAGGGAATGAGCAGTTCTTC. Amino acids: CASSWGLAVGNEQFF.

This clone was seen only a few times. J is TRBJ2-7 and V is TRBV3-1 (or the pseudogene TRBV3-2), with 9 positions matching TRBD2. Germline loops: CDR1 LGHDT, CDR2 YNNKEL (reference sequence). This CDR3 is built from 19 residues. Germline trimming cut 2 bases from V and 4 bases from J; bases unmatched to any gene: 18. CDR3 loop: CASSQPPGLANKQGYEQYF. CDR3 coding DNA: TGTGCCAGCAGCCAACCGCCGGGACTAGCCAACAAACAGGGGTACGAGCAGTACTTC.

The rearrangement uses TRBV19 and TRBJ2-1; the D gene is possibly TRBD2 (7 bases). Germline V gene lookup returns CDR1 LNHDA and CDR2 SQIVND (reference sequence). V shed 7 bases and J shed 3 bases, with 22 bases lying between them. The CDR3 is 17 residues long. CDR3 DNA sequence: TGTGCCAGTAACTGGGGGGGGGCAGGACCCTACTACAATGAGCAGTTCTTC. Translating gives CASNWGGAGPYYNEQFF.

This clone was counted only a few times. This chain links TRBV6-1 with TRBJ1-1; D call uncertain. This CDR3 region has 14 residues. Germline lookup yields CDR1 MNHNS and CDR2 SASEGT. Trimming took 3 bases from V and 4 from J, leaving 12 bases between them. CDR3 loop: CASSEHGEATEAFF. The DNA for the CDR3 is TGTGCCAGCAGTGAGCACGGAGAGGCCACTGAAGCTTTCTTT.

This clone was observed a handful of times. The V gene is TRBV7-6, the J gene TRBJ2-1; TRBD2 agrees at 14 bases. Losses at the gene ends were 3 bases for V and 8 bases for J; bases not matched to a gene: 3. This CDR3 spans 15 amino acids. CDR1 is SGHVS, CDR2 FNYEAQ, per germline. The CDR3 sequence: CASSLGLAGVDEQFF. The CDR3 nucleotides read TGTGCCAGCAGCTTGGGACTAGCGGGAGTGGATGAGCAGTTCTTC.

The genes are TRBV9 and TRBJ2-1; 8 bases fit TRBD1. V lost 3 bases to trimming and J lost 2 bases; unmatched junction nucleotides: 7. The length of the CDR3 is 16 residues. The germline gives CDR1 SGDLS, CDR2 YYNGEE. This chain's CDR3 is CASSANRGEPYNEQFF. DNA for the CDR3: TGTGCCAGCAGCGCCAACAGGGGGGAACCCTACAATGAGCAGTTCTTC.

This clone came up once. V usage is TRBV13 and J usage is TRBJ1-1; 7 bases align to TRBD1. The CDR3 totals 17 residues. V gave up 0 bases and J gave up 2 bases; unmatched junction bases: 9. Per germline, CDR1 PRHDT and CDR2 FYEKMQ (reference sequence). The CDR3 coding sequence is TGTGCCAGCAGCTTAGGTTTCGGAGGGGGCCTAAACACTGAAGCTTTCTTT. Protein sequence: CASSLGFGGGLNTEAFF.